This T cell receptor beta chain is from a study of OX40 agonist ivuxolimab in advanced cancers. Unmatched junction bases numbered 5, after V lost 3 bases and J lost 8 bases. In germline, CDR1 is SNHLY, CDR2 FYNNEI. The CDR3 contains 15 residues. Sequencing used immunoSEQ multiplex PCR; TCRdb keeps in-frame clones, though not all of them. This table has around 100,000 clones, 85% to 90% appearing once. The V and J genes are TRBV2 and TRBJ1-6; 9 nucleotides agree with TRBD1. This sequence originates from an adult with an advanced solid tumor such as melanoma, head and neck, liver or kidney cancer. The source material was CD4+ or CD8+ T cells sorted from blood, sampled in a trial of the OX40 agonist ivuxolimab. The CDR3 DNA sequence: TGTGCCAGCAGTGAGATAGGACAGGGGCATTCACCCCTCCACTTT. It is translated as CASSEIGQGHSPLHF.